This T cell receptor (beta chain) was profiled in a study of Graves' ophthalmopathy and Graves' hyperthyroidism. Amplification from RNA transcripts yielded the TCR beta CDR3 regions. In the first round, RT-PCR was carried out with HTBI primers, and a multiplex PCR formed the second round. TCRdb itself ran the multiplex PCR reads through MiXCR, one entry per CDR3 protein. The profile shows 500,000 to 600,000 distinct CDR3 sequences, roughly 39% of them singletons. This clonotype was recorded many times. The J segment lost 3 bases and the V segment lost 5 bases, leaving 6 bases of the junction unmatched. From germline, CDR1 is MNHEY and CDR2 SVGAGI. The CDR3 consists of 14 residues.

The receptor was derived from an adult man with Graves' hyperthyroidism. V is TRBV6-5 and J is TRBJ2-7, with 8 bases that match TRBD2. The sample was peripheral blood or thyroid tissue (not recorded which). The DNA of the CDR3 is TGTGCCAGCAGTGACTGGCGGGAGGACTACGAGCAGTACTTC. Encoded protein: CASSDWREDYEQYF.